The present TCR beta chain was sequenced within a study of cytotoxic CD8 clonotypes in ibrutinib-treated CLL. This clone came up once. The data were produced by immunoSEQ multiplex PCR, yet TCRdb's version contains in-frame clones alone and is incomplete. There are roughly 54,000 clones in the sample; around three fifths occur only once, and around 30% lies in the top ten. Trimming removed 5 bases from V and 6 bases from J, with 21 bases in between. CDR1 SGDLS and CDR2 YYNGEE come from the germline V gene. There are 15 residues in the CDR3. The rearrangement links TRBV9 to TRBJ2-7, with D perhaps matching TRBD1 (7 bases). Source: PBMCs, taken after 24 months of ibrutinib treatment. This clonotype was sampled from a human donor with chronic lymphocytic leukemia. CDR3 DNA sequence: TGTGCCAGCAGTAGGAGGGACAGCCATAGGGGCGAGCAGTACTTC. Protein product: CASSRRDSHRGEQYF.